This T cell receptor beta chain originates from a study of CD8+ T cells in alopecia areata. V was trimmed by 2 bases and J by 8 bases, leaving 10 bases between them. The CDR3 spans 13 residues. Germline assignment: CDR1 MNHEY and CDR2 SMNVEV (reference sequence). Following extraction, RNA underwent reverse transcription to cDNA, which served as the sequencing template. Measured with immunoSEQ multiplex PCR; TCRdb has only the in-frame clones, and not every one. The table lists approximately 89,000 clones, 51% of them singletons. Sequencing input: NKG2D-high CD8+ T cells sorted from blood. V gene TRBV27 combines with J gene TRBJ1-3; D ambiguous. The source of this sequence is a human donor with alopecia areata. The CDR3 protein is CASSLGGSDTIYF. The CDR3 bases are TGTGCCAGCAGTTTAGGAGGGAGCGACACCATATATTTT.